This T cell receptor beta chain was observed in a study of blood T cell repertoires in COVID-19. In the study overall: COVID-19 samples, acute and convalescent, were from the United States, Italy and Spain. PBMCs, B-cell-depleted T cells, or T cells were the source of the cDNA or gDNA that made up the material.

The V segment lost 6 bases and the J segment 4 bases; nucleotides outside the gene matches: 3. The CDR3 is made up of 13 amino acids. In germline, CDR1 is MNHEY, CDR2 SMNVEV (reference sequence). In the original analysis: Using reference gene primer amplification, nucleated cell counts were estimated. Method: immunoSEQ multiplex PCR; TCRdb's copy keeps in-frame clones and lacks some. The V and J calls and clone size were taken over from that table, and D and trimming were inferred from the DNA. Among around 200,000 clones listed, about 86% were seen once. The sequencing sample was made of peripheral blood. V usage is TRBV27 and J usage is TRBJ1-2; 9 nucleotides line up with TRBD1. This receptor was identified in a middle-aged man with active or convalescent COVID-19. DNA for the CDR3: TGTGCCAGCAGGCCACAGGGGGCCTATGGCTACACCTTC. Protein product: CASRPQGAYGYTF.